Listed here are 8 T cell receptor beta chains from one sample, sequenced in a study of T-cell memory formation after mild COVID-19. Each CDR3 protein is one row after TCRdb ran MiXCR on the 5' RACE reads. The sample has about 270,000 distinct CDR3 sequences, roughly 17% seen once. Sequencing used PBMCs or a T cell subset sorted from them (not recorded which). Receptor source: a man between 18 and 29 years old who had mild COVID-19 (a few samples of this study predate the infection). Cell type and time point are not known.

The chain is built from TRBV20-1 and TRBJ2-7; the D is unclear. CDR1 is DFQATT, CDR2 SNEGSKA, per germline (reference sequence). The CDR3 loop spans 12 amino acids. V was clipped by 3 bases and J by 3 bases, with 9 bases between them. The CDR3: CSASTPNYEQYV. CDR3 DNA: TGCAGTGCTAGTACTCCAAACTACGAGCAGTACGTC.

Only a few counts were recorded for this clonotype. The V gene is TRBV7-2, the J gene TRBJ2-3, with D maybe TRBD2 (6 bases). Trimming took 5 bases from V and 0 from J, leaving 15 bases between them. The CDR3 has 16 amino acids. CDR1 and CDR2 from the germline V gene are SGHTA and FQGNSA. The CDR3 bases are TGTGCCAGCAGCCCCCCGGACTACCCAAGCACAGATACGCAGTATTTT. This codes for CASSPPDYPSTDTQYF. Supplemented by reference TRBV7-2 and TRBJ2-3, the full variable domain reads GAGVSQSPSNKVTEKGKDVELRCDPISGHTALYWYRQSLGQGLEFLIYFQGNSAPDKSGLPSDRFSAERTGGSVSTLTIQRTQQEDSAVYLCASSPPDYPSTDTQYFGPGTRLTVL.

This clonotype was recorded many times. The CDR3 DNA is TGTGCCAGCAGTCTAGCGCCCCAAGAGACCCAGTACTTC. It yields the protein CASSLAPQETQYF. This chain links TRBV6-1 with TRBJ2-5; TRBD2 is a possible D gene (6 bases). Trimming removed 5 bases from V and 1 base from J, with 8 bases in between. From germline, CDR1 is MNHNS and CDR2 SASEGT. The CDR3 is made up of 13 amino acids.

The rearrangement joins TRBV28 to TRBJ2-7; possibly TRBD1 or TRBD2 for D (6 bases each). Germline CDR1 and CDR2: MDHEN and SYDVKM. CDR3 length: 15 amino acids. Deletions cut 5 bases from V and 0 bases from J, with 14 bases between. The CDR3 sequence: CASSGKGGSSYEQYF. CDR3 DNA sequence: TGTGCCAGCAGTGGTAAAGGGGGGAGCTCCTACGAGCAGTACTTC.

The chain is built from TRBV15 and TRBJ1-6, with 10 bases aligning to TRBD1. Germline CDR1 is LNHNV and CDR2 is YYDKDF (reference sequence). The J segment lost 3 bases and the V segment lost 3 bases, leaving 11 bases of the junction unmatched. This CDR3 is built from 19 residues. The CDR3 nucleotides read TGTGCCACCAGCAGTGACCGGGACAGGGGATGGAACTATAATTCACCCCTCCACTTT. Protein product: CATSSDRDRGWNYNSPLHF.

The rearrangement uses TRBV6-5 and TRBJ2-7; D is perhaps TRBD1 (6 bases). The V gene's germline CDR1 is MNHEY and CDR2 SVGAGI. The CDR3 extends over 14 amino acids. Trimming removed 6 bases at V and 6 bases at J, with 18 bases between. The CDR3 DNA reads TGTGCCAGCAGCGGATCAGGGGTGGGAGCCGAGCAGTACTTC. It yields the protein CASSGSGVGAEQYF.

The chain is built from TRBV18 and TRBJ2-3, with 7 bases fitting TRBD2. CDR3 length equals 16 residues. Per the germline V gene, CDR1 is KGHSH and CDR2 is LQKENI. With 8 bases clipped from V and 0 bases from J, the junction kept 11 bases outside the gene matches. CDR3 sequence (DNA): TGTGCCAGCACACGACGGGGGGACGCAAGCACAGATACGCAGTATTTT. This translates into CASTRRGDASTDTQYF.

J is TRBJ1-5 and V is TRBV27, with D tentatively TRBD1 (6 bases). Trimming stripped 5 bases from V and 3 bases from J, with 11 bases between. CDR1 is MNHEY and CDR2 is SMNVEV in the germline V gene (reference sequence). The CDR3 totals 14 residues. This CDR3 is CASSLGQYNQPQHF. The DNA of the CDR3 is TGTGCCAGCAGTCTAGGACAGTACAATCAGCCCCAGCATTTT.